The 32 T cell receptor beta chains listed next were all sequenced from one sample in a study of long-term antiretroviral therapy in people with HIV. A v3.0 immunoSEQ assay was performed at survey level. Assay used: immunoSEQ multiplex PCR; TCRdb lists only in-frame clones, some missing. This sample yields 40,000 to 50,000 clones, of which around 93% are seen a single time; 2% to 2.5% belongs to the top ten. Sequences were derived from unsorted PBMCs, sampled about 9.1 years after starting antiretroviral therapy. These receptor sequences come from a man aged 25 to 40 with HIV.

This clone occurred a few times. CDR3: CASSLVTGGKSPLHF. The DNA for the CDR3 is TGTGCCAGCAGCTTAGTGACAGGGGGCAAGTCACCCCTCCACTTT. This sequence joins TRBV11-2 and TRBJ1-6; 10 nucleotides line up with TRBD1. Germline lookup yields CDR1 SGHAT and CDR2 FQNNGV. V shed 1 base and J 10 bases; nucleotides not matched to a gene: 4. CDR3 length equals 15 residues.

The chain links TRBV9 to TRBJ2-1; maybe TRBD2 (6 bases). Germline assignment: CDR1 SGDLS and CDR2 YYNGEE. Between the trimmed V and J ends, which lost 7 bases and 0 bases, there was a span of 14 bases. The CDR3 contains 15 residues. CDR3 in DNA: TGTGCCAGCTCGTTGGAGGGCAGCTCCTACAATGAGCAGTTCTTC. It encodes CASSLEGSSYNEQFF.

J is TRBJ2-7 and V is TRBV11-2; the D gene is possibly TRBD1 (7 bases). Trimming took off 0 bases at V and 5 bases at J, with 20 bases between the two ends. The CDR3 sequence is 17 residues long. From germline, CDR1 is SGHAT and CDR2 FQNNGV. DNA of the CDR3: TGTGCCAGCAGCTTAGATAAGAGGAGGGGGCCTGGGAACGAGCAGTACTTC. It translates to CASSLDKRRGPGNEQYF.

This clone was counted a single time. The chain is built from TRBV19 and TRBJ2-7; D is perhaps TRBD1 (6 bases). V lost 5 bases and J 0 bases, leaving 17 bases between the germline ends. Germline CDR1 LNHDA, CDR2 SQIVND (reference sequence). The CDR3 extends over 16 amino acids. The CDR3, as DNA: TGTGCCAGTAGTGGACCAGGGGTCAGGAGCTCCTACGAGCAGTACTTC. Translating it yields CASSGPGVRSSYEQYF. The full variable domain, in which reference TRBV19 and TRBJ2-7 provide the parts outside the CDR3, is DGGITQSPKYLFRKEGQNVTLSCEQNLNHDAMYWYRQDPGQGLRLIYYSQIVNDFQKGDIAEGYSVSREKKESFPLTVTSAQKNPTAFYLCASSGPGVRSSYEQYFGPGTRLTVT.

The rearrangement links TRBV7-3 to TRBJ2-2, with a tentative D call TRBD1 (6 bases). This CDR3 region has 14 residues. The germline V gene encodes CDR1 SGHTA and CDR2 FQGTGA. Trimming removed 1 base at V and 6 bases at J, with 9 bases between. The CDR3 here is CASSLSQGPGELFF. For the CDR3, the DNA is TGTGCCAGCAGCTTAAGTCAGGGGCCCGGGGAGCTGTTTTTT.

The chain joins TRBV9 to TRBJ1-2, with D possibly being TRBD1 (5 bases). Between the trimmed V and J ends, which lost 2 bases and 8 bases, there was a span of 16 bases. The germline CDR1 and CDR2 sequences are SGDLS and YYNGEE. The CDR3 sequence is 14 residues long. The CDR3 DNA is TGTGCCAGCAGCGTCGGGGCTTCGGGGCGAGGCTACACCTTC. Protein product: CASSVGASGRGYTF.

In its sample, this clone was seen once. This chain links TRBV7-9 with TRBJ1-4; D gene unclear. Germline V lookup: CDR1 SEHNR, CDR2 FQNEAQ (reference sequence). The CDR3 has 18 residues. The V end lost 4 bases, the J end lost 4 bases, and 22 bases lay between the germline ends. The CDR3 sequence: CASSSPFITAPSNEKLFF. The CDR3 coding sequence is TGTGCCAGCAGCTCACCCTTTATTACTGCCCCCAGTAATGAAAAACTGTTTTTT.

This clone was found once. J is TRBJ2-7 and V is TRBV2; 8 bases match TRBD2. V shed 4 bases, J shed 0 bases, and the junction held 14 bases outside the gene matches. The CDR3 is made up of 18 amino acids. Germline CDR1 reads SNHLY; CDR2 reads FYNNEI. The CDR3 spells CASSVRRGASLTSYEQYF. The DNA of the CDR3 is TGTGCCAGCAGTGTGAGGCGGGGGGCATCTCTTACCTCCTACGAGCAGTACTTC.

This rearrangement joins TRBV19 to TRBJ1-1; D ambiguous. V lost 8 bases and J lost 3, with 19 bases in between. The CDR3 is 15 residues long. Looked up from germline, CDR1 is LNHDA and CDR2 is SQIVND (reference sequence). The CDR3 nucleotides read TGTGCCAGTCTCGACGGTGCGGGGTGGGACACTGAAGCTTTCTTT. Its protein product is CASLDGAGWDTEAFF.

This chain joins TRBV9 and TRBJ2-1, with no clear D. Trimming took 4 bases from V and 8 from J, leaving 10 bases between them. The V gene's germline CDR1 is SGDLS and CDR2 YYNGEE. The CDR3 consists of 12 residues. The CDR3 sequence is CASSFPGYEQFF. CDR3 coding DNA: TGTGCCAGCAGCTTCCCCGGTTATGAGCAGTTCTTC.

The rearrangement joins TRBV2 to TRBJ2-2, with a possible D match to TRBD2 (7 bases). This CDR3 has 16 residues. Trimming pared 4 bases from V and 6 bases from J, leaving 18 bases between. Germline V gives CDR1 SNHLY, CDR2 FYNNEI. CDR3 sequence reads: CASSVVPGRGSGELFF. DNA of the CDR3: TGTGCCAGCAGTGTGGTCCCAGGGAGGGGGTCCGGGGAGCTGTTTTTT.

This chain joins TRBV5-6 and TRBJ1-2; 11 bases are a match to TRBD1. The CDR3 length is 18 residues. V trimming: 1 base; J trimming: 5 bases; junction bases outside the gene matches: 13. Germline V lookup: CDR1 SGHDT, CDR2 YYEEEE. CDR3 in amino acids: CASSLTPRTGGKGYGYTF. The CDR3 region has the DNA TGTGCCAGCAGCTTGACCCCCAGGACAGGGGGCAAAGGGTATGGCTACACCTTC.

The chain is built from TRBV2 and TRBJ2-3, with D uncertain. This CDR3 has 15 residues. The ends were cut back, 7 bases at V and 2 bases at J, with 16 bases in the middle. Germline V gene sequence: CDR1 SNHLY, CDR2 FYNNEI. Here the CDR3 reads CASTYTAYFTDTQYF. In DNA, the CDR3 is TGTGCCAGCACTTATACAGCGTACTTCACAGATACGCAGTATTTT.

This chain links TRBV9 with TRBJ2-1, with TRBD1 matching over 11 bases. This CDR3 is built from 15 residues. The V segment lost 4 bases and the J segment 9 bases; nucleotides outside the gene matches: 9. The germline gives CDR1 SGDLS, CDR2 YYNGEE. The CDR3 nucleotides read TGTGCCAGCAGCCCCGTGGGACAGGGGGGAAGTGAGCAGTTCTTC. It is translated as CASSPVGQGGSEQFF. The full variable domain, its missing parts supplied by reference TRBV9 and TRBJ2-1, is DSGVTQTPKHLITATGQRVTLRCSPRSGDLSVYWYQQSLDQGLQFLIQYYNGEERAKGNILERFSAQQFPDLHSELNLSSLELGDSALYFCASSPVGQGGSEQFFGPGTRLTVL.

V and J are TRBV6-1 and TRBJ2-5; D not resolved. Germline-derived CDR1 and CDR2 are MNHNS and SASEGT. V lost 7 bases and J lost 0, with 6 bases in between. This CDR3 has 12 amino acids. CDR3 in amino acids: CASMMYQETQYF. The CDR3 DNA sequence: TGTGCCAGCATGATGTACCAAGAGACCCAGTACTTC.

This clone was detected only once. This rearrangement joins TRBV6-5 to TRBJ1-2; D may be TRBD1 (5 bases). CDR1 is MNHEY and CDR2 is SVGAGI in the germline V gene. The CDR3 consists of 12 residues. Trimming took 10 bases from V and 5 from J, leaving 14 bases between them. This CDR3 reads CAIPPGRYGYTF. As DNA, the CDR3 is TGTGCCATTCCTCCGGGACGGTATGGCTACACCTTC.

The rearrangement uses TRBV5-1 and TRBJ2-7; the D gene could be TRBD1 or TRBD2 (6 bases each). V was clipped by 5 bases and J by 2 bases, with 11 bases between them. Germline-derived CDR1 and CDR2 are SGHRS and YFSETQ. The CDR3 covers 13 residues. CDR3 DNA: TGCGCCAGCAGTGGAGGGGGGACCTACGAGCAGTACTTC. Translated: CASSGGGTYEQYF.

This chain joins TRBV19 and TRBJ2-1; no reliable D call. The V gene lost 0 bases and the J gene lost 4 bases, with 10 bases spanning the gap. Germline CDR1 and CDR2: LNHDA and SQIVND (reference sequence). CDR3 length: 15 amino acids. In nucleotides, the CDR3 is TGTGCCAGTAGTATAGATTTCAGGCCTTACAATGAGCAGTTCTTC. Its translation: CASSIDFRPYNEQFF.

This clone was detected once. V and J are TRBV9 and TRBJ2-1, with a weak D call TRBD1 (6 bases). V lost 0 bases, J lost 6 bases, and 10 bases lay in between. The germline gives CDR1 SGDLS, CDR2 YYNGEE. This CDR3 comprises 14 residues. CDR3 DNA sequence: TGTGCCAGCAGCGTAGCTAAAGGGGGCAATGAGCAGTTCTTC. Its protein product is CASSVAKGGNEQFF.

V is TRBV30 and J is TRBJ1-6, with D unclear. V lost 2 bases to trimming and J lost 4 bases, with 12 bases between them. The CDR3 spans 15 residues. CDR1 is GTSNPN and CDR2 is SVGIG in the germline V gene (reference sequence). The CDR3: CAWSSSGGYNSPLHF. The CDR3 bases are TGTGCCTGGAGTTCGAGTGGAGGTTATAATTCACCCCTCCACTTT.

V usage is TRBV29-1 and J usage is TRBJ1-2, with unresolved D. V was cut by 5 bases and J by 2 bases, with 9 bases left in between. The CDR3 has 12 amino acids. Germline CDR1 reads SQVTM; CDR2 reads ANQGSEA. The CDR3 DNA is TGCAGCGTTACAGCAGGCAACTATGGCTACACCTTC. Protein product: CSVTAGNYGYTF.

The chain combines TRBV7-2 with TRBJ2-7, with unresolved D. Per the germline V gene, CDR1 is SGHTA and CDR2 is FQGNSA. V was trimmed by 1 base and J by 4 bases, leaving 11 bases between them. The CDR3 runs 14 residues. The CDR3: CASSLDLILYEQYF. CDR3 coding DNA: TGTGCCAGCAGCTTAGATTTAATCTTGTACGAGCAGTACTTC.

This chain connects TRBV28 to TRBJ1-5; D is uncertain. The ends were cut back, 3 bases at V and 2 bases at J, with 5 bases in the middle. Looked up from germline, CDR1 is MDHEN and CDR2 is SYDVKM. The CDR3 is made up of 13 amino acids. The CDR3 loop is CASSFVGNQPQHF. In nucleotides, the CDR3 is TGTGCCAGCAGTTTTGTCGGCAATCAGCCCCAGCATTTT.

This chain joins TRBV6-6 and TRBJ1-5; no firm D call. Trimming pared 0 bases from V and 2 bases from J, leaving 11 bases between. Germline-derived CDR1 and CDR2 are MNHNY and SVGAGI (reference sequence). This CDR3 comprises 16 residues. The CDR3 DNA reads TGTGCCAGCAGTTACTCGACTGTCGGCGGCAATCAGCCCCAGCATTTT. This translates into CASSYSTVGGNQPQHF.

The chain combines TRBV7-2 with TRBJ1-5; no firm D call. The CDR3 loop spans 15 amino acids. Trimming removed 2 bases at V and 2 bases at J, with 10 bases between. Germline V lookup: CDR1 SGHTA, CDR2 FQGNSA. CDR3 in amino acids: CASSLPSEGNQPQHF. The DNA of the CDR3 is TGTGCCAGCAGCTTACCATCCGAGGGCAATCAGCCCCAGCATTTT. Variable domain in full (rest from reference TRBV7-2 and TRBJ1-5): GAGVSQSPSNKVTEKGKDVELRCDPISGHTALYWYRQSLGQGLEFLIYFQGNSAPDKSGLPSDRFSAERTGGSVSTLTIQRTQQEDSAVYLCASSLPSEGNQPQHFGDGTRLSIL.

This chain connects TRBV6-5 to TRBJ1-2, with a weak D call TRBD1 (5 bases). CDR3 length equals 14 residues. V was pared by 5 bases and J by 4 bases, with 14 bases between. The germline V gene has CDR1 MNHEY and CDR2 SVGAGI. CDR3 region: CASSPPGTGYGYTF. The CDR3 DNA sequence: TGTGCCAGCAGTCCCCCCGGGACGGGCTATGGCTACACCTTC.

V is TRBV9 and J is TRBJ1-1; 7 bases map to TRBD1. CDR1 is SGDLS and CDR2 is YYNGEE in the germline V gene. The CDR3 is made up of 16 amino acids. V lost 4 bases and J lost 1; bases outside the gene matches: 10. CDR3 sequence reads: CASSNNRGPRNTEAFF. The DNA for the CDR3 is TGTGCCAGCAGCAATAACAGGGGACCACGGAACACTGAAGCTTTCTTT.

CDR3 in DNA: TGCGCCAGCAGCCCGGCGGGGGACAGCGTCAATGAGCAGTTCTTC. Amino acids: CASSPAGDSVNEQFF. The chain recombines TRBV5-1 with TRBJ2-1, with D tentatively TRBD1 or TRBD2 (7 bases each). This CDR3 has 15 amino acids. The V and J ends lost 4 bases and 6 bases respectively, with 17 bases between them. Looked up from germline, CDR1 is SGHRS and CDR2 is YFSETQ.

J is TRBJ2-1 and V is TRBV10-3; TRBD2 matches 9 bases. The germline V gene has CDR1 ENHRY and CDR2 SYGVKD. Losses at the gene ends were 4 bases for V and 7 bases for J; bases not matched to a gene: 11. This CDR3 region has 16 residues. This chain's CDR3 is CAISGTGTSSRNEQFF. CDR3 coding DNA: TGTGCCATCAGTGGAACCGGGACTAGCAGTAGGAATGAGCAGTTCTTC.

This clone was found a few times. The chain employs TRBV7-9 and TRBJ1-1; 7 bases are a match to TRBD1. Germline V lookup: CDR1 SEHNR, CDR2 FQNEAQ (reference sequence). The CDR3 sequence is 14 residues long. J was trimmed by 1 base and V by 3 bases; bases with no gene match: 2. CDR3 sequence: CASSLTGSNTEAFF. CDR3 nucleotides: TGTGCCAGCAGCTTGACAGGGTCGAACACTGAAGCTTTCTTT.

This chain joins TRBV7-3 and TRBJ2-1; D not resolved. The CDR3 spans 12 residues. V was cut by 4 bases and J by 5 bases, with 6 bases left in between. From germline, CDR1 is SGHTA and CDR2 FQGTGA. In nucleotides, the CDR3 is TGTGCCAGCAGCTCCGGACACAATGAGCAGTTCTTC. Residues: CASSSGHNEQFF.

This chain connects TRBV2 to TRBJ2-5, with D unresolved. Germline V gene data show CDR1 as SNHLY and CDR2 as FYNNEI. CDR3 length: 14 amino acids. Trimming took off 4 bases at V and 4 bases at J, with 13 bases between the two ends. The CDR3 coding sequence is TGTGCCAGCAGTGCCAGTCAGACACTAGAGACCCAGTACTTC. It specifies CASSASQTLETQYF.